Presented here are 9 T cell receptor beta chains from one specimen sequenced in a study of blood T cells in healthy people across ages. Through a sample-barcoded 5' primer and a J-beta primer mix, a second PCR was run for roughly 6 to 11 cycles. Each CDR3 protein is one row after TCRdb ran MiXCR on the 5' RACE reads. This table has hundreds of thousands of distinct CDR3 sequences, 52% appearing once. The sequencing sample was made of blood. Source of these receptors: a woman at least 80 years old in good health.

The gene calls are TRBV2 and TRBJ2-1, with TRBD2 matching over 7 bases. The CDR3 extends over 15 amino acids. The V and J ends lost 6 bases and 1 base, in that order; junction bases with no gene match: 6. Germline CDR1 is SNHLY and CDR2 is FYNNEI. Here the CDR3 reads CASRSRLASYNEQFF. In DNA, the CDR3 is TGTGCCAGCAGGTCAAGACTAGCATCCTACAATGAGCAGTTCTTC.

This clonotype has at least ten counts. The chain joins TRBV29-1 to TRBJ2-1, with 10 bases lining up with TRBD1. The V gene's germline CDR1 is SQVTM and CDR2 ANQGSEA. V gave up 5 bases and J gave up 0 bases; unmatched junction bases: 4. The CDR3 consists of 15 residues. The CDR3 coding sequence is TGCAGCGTTCGGACAGGGGGAAGCTCCTACAATGAGCAGTTCTTC. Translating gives CSVRTGGSSYNEQFF.

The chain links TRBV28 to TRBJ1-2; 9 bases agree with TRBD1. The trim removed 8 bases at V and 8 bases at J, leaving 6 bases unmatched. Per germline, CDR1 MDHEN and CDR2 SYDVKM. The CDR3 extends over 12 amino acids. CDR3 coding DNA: TGTGCCAGCGTTAGGACAGGGGTCGGCTACACCTTC. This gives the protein CASVRTGVGYTF.

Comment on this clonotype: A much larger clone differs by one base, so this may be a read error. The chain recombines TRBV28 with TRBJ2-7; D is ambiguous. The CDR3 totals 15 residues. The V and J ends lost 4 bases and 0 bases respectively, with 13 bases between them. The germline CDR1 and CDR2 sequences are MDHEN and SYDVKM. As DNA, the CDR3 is TGTGCCAGCAGTTCGGGCGCCGCCAGCTCCTACGAGCAGTACTTC. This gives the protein CASSSGAASSYEQYF.

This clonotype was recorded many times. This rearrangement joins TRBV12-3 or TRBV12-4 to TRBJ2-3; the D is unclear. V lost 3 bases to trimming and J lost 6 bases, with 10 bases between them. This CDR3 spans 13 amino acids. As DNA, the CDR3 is TGTGCCAGCAGTTTTAACCGTGGGGATACGCAGTATTTT. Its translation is CASSFNRGDTQYF.

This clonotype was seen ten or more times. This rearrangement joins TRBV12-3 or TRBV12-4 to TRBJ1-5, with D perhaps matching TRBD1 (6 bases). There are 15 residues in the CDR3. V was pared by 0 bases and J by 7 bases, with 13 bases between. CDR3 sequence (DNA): TGTGCCAGCAGTTTAGCGCGGGGGCGGTCACAGCCCCAGCATTTT. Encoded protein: CASSLARGRSQPQHF.

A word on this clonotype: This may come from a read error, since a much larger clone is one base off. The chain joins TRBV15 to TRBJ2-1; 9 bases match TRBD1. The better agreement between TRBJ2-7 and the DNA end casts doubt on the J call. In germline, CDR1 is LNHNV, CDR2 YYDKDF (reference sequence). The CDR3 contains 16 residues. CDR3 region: CATSSRTGGAYNEQYF. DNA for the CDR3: TGTGCCACCAGCAGCCGTACAGGGGGCGCCTACAATGAGCAGTACTTC.

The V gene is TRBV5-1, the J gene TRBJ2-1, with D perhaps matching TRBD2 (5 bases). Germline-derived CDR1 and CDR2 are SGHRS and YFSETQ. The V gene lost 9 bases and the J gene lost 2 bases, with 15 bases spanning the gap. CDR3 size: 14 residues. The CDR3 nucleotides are TGCGCCACCGCATCGGGAATTACCTACAATGAGCAGTTCTTC. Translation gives CATASGITYNEQFF.

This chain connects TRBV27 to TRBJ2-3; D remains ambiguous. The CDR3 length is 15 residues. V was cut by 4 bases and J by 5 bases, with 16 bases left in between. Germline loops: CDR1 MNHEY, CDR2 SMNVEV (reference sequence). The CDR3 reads CASSYEAGRLDTQYF. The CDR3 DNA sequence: TGTGCCAGCAGTTACGAGGCCGGACGCCTAGATACGCAGTATTTT.